These 7 T cell receptor beta chains were all obtained from the same sample, sequenced in a study of T cells in narcolepsy. The protocol was immunoSEQ multiplex PCR, while the TCRdb copy is restricted to in-frame clones and leaves out a portion. The sample lists around 25,000 clones; around 86% were seen once. The sequencing sample was made of CD45RA- memory CD4+ T cells from PBMCs. The receptors stem from a human donor with narcolepsy.

V is TRBV9 and J is TRBJ2-3, with 7 bases identical to TRBD2. J gave up 5 bases and V 0 bases, and 3 bases lay outside the gene matches. Germline V gene data show CDR1 as SGDLS and CDR2 as YYNGEE. The CDR3 contains 14 residues. For the CDR3, the DNA is TGTGCCAGCAGCGTAGAGCCTAGCGGAGATACGCAGTATTTT. Protein product: CASSVEPSGDTQYF.

The chain has TRBV6-6 and TRBJ2-3; D assignment may be TRBD1 or TRBD2 (5 bases each). Trimming removed 8 bases at V and 0 bases at J, with 12 bases between. Germline assignment: CDR1 MNHNY and CDR2 SVGAGI (reference sequence). CDR3 length equals 14 residues. The chain's CDR3 is CASGSGPSTDTQYF. The DNA of the CDR3 is TGTGCCAGCGGCTCGGGACCTAGCACAGATACGCAGTATTTT.

The chain employs TRBV14 and TRBJ1-3; no firm D call. Germline V gives CDR1 SGHDN, CDR2 FVKESK. V was clipped by 1 base and J by 0 bases, with 7 bases between them. This CDR3 is built from 15 residues. CDR3 region: CASSQVVNSGNTIYF. CDR3 nucleotide sequence: TGTGCCAGCAGCCAAGTGGTGAACTCTGGAAACACCATATATTTT. Full variable domain (missing parts from reference TRBV14 and TRBJ1-3): EAGVTQFPSHSVIEKGQTVTLRCDPISGHDNLYWYRRVMGKEIKFLLHFVKESKQDESGMPNNRFLAERTGGTYSTLKVQPAELEDSGVYFCASSQVVNSGNTIYFGEGSWLTVV.

The genes are TRBV9 and TRBJ2-5; D may be TRBD2 (5 bases). The CDR3 covers 15 residues. Germline V gene data show CDR1 as SGDLS and CDR2 as YYNGEE. Trimming took 3 bases from V and 5 from J, leaving 17 bases between them. The CDR3 is CASSGTSSGLETQYF. The CDR3 DNA sequence: TGTGCCAGCAGCGGGACTTCCTCGGGTCTTGAGACCCAGTACTTC.

This chain connects TRBV9 to TRBJ2-7; D is possibly TRBD2 (7 bases). Trimming took off 9 bases at V and 0 bases at J, with 16 bases between the two ends. The CDR3 spans 14 residues. The V gene's germline CDR1 is SGDLS and CDR2 YYNGEE. CDR3 amino acids: CATTGGPSSYEQYV. The DNA of the CDR3 is TGTGCCACCACGGGGGGCCCTAGCTCCTACGAGCAGTACGTC.

The CDR3 DNA reads as TGCGCCAGCAGCCAAGATCAGCGGAAGCAGACCTTC. The encoded protein is CASSQDQRKQTF. This sequence joins TRBV4-1 and TRBJ1-2; D call uncertain. The CDR3 extends over 12 amino acids. Between the trimmed V and J ends, which lost 0 bases and 14 bases, there was a span of 13 bases. The germline V gene encodes CDR1 MGHRA and CDR2 YSYEKL.

The V gene is TRBV5-6, the J gene TRBJ1-2, with 7 bases matching TRBD1. Germline V lookup: CDR1 SGHDT, CDR2 YYEEEE. CDR3 length: 13 residues. J lost 4 bases, V lost 4 bases, and 4 bases had no gene match. DNA of the CDR3: TGTGCCAGCAGCGTCCCAGGGGGCTATGGCTACACCTTC. Its translation: CASSVPGGYGYTF. Filled out from reference TRBV5-6 and TRBJ1-2, the complete variable domain reads DAGVTQSPTHLIKTRGQQVTLRCSPKSGHDTVSWYQQALGQGPQFIFQYYEEEERQRGNFPDRFSGHQFPNYSSELNVNALLLGDSALYLCASSVPGGYGYTFGSGTRLTVV.